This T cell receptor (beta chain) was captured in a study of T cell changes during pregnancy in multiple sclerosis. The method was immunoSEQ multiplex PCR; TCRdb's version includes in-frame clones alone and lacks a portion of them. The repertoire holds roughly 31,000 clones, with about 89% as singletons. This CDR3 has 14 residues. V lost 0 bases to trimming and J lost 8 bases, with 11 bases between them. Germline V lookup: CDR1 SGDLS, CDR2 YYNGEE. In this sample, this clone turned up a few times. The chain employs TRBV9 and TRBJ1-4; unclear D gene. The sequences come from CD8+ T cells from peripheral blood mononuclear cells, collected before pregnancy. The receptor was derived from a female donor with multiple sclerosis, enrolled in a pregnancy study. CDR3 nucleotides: TGTGCCAGCAGCGTAGCCGACCGAGGGGAAAAACTGTTTTTT. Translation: CASSVADRGEKLFF.